These 13 T cell receptor beta chains share one sample of origin, sequenced in a study of cytomegalovirus exposure and HLA in healthy donors. PCR was performed using 60 Vbeta and 13 Jbeta primers. Repertoires were generated with immunoSEQ multiplex PCR, while TCRdb's copy carries only in-frame clones and drops some. The sample has 250,000 or so clones, approximately 80% seen once; the top ten hold around 8%. Specimen: PBMCs. The receptors come from a woman aged 55-70 years in good health and CMV-seropositive.

The V and J genes are TRBV4-1 and TRBJ2-7; TRBD1 matches 8 bases. There are 15 residues in the CDR3. The V gene end was trimmed by 0 bases and the J gene end by 2 bases; junction bases not matched to a gene: 3. The germline gives CDR1 MGHRA, CDR2 YSYEKL. The CDR3 sequence is CASSQDWTGPYEQYF. The CDR3 DNA sequence: TGCGCCAGCAGCCAAGATTGGACAGGGCCCTACGAGCAGTACTTC.

V and J are TRBV19 and TRBJ1-1; 7 bases align to TRBD1. The ends lost 8 bases at V and 3 bases at J; junction bases unmatched: 6. This CDR3 region has 13 residues. The germline V gene encodes CDR1 LNHDA and CDR2 SQIVND (reference sequence). CDR3 nucleotide sequence: TGTGCCAGTCAGGGGGGTTTACACACTGAAGCTTTCTTT. This gives the protein CASQGGLHTEAFF. Based on the CDR3 plus reference TRBV19 and TRBJ1-1, the full variable domain is DGGITQSPKYLFRKEGQNVTLSCEQNLNHDAMYWYRQDPGQGLRLIYYSQIVNDFQKGDIAEGYSVSREKKESFPLTVTSAQKNPTAFYLCASQGGLHTEAFFGQGTRLTVV.

The sample holds a few counts of this clone. The chain couples TRBV6-1 to TRBJ2-3; D is possibly TRBD1 (6 bases). The CDR3 has 15 residues. Between the trimmed V and J ends, which lost 4 bases and 5 bases, there was a span of 16 bases. Germline V gene lookup returns CDR1 MNHNS and CDR2 SASEGT. CDR3 coding DNA: TGTGCCAGCAGTGGGGTCCTGCAGGGGAAAGATACGCAGTATTTT. Its translation is CASSGVLQGKDTQYF.

The chain uses TRBV5-1 and TRBJ2-3, with 13 nucleotides matching TRBD2. Germline V CDR1 and CDR2: SGHRS, YFSETQ. Trimming cost V 2 bases and J 3 bases; bases outside gene matches: 6. The CDR3 spans 17 residues. CDR3 in amino acids: CASSFRTSGRMTDTQYF. In nucleotides, the CDR3 is TGCGCCAGCAGCTTCCGGACTAGCGGGAGAATGACAGATACGCAGTATTTT.

The chain links TRBV19 to TRBJ2-7; 11 bases match TRBD1. Germline lookup yields CDR1 LNHDA and CDR2 SQIVND (reference sequence). The CDR3 consists of 14 residues. With 6 bases clipped from V and 3 bases from J, the junction kept 4 bases outside the gene matches. CDR3 sequence (DNA): TGTGCCAGTAGGCAGGGGACAGGGGGCTACGAGCAGTACTTC. This codes for CASRQGTGGYEQYF.

The V and J genes are TRBV23-1 and TRBJ2-2; the D gene is possibly TRBD2 (5 bases). TRBV23-1 falls under the ORF class, with uncertain function. The CDR3 loop spans 15 amino acids. Trimming removed 4 bases at V and 8 bases at J, with 17 bases between. The CDR3 DNA follows: TGCGCCAGCAGTCTAAACCCGGAGGTACCGGGGGAGCTGTTTTTT. This encodes CASSLNPEVPGELFF.

This chain links TRBV6-5 with TRBJ2-1; 9 bases line up with TRBD2. Germline CDR1 MNHEY, CDR2 SVGAGI. This CDR3 has 16 residues. Trimming at V came to 2 bases and at J to 9 bases, leaving 11 bases not matched to a gene. CDR3 residues: CASSYHVTSGRFEQFF. CDR3 nucleotide sequence: TGTGCCAGCAGTTACCACGTAACCAGCGGGAGGTTTGAGCAGTTCTTC.

J is TRBJ2-7 and V is TRBV7-6, with a weak D call TRBD2 (5 bases). Looked up from germline, CDR1 is SGHVS and CDR2 is FNYEAQ. Trimming removed 10 bases from V and 1 base from J, with 17 bases in between. CDR3 length: 14 amino acids. The CDR3 bases are TGTGCCATCGACGGACTTTATGAGTCCTACGAGCAGTACTTC. Encoded protein: CAIDGLYESYEQYF.

The genes are TRBV28 and TRBJ1-2, with D unresolved. The ends were cut back, 5 bases at V and 5 bases at J, with 9 bases in the middle. Germline lookup yields CDR1 MDHEN and CDR2 SYDVKM. The CDR3 is 12 residues long. CDR3 bases: TGTGCCAGCAGTGCCTCACAGTATGGCTACACCTTC. It yields the protein CASSASQYGYTF.

This rearrangement joins TRBV27 to TRBJ2-6, with D tentatively TRBD2 (5 bases). Per germline, CDR1 MNHEY and CDR2 SMNVEV (reference sequence). V was shortened by 6 bases and J by 0 bases, with 15 bases between the two germline ends. This CDR3 has 17 residues. The CDR3 is CASSPWTGSSGANVLTF. CDR3 DNA sequence: TGTGCCAGCAGCCCCTGGACTGGATCCTCTGGGGCCAACGTCCTGACTTTC.

The rearrangement joins TRBV27 to TRBJ1-1; D is perhaps TRBD1 (5 bases). CDR1 MNHEY and CDR2 SMNVEV come from the germline V gene (reference sequence). V was pared by 3 bases and J by 4 bases, with 9 bases between. The length of the CDR3 is 13 residues. CDR3 residues: CASSLAGGTEAFF. The CDR3 DNA reads as TGTGCCAGCAGTTTGGCGGGGGGCACTGAAGCTTTCTTT.

The chain recombines TRBV19 with TRBJ2-7; TRBD1 is a possible D gene (6 bases). Trimming removed 3 bases from V and 1 base from J, with 16 bases in between. The CDR3 length is 16 residues. The germline CDR1 and CDR2 sequences are LNHDA and SQIVND (reference sequence). The CDR3: CASSMAGTRRSYEQYF. In DNA, the CDR3 is TGTGCCAGTAGTATGGCCGGGACACGGAGGTCCTACGAGCAGTACTTC.

V usage is TRBV6-6 and J usage is TRBJ1-4; the match to TRBD1 covers 8 bases. CDR3 size: 15 residues. Looked up from germline, CDR1 is MNHNY and CDR2 is SVGAGI (reference sequence). V lost 2 bases and J lost 8; bases outside the gene matches: 7. CDR3 nucleotide sequence: TGTGCCAGCAGTTACCCTGGACAGGGTCTAGAAAAACTGTTTTTT. It encodes CASSYPGQGLEKLFF.